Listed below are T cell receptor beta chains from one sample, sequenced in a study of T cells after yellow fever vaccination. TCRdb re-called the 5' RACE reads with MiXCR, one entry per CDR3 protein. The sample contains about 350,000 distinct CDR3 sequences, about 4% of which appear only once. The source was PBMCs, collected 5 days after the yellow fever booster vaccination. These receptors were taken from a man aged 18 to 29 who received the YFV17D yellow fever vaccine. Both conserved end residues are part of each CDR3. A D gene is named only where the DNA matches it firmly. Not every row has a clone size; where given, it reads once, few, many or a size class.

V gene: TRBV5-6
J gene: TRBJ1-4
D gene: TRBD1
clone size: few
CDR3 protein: CASSSGQGTATNEKLFF
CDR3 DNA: TGTGCCAGCAGCTCTGGACAGGGGACTGCAACTAATGAAAAACTGTTTTTT

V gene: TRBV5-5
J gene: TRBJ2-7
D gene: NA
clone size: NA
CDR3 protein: CASSRISGQLHEQYF
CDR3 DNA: TGTGCCAGCAGCAGGATATCGGGACAACTTCACGAGCAGTACTTC

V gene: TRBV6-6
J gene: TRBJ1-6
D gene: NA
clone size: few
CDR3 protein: CASTGGTGTFSPLHF
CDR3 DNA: TGTGCCAGCACCGGGGGGACTGGGACATTTTCACCCCTCCACTTT

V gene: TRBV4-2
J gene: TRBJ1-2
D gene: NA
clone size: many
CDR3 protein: CASSQGPLGYGYTF
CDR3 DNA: TGTGCCAGCAGCCAAGGGCCGCTTGGGTATGGCTACACCTTC

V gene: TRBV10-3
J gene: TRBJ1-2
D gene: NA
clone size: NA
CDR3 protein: CAISEQDGYTF
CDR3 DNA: TGTGCCATCAGTGAGCAGGACGGCTACACCTTC

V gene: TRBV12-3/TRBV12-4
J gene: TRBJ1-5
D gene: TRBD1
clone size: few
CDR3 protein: CASALQGASQPQHF
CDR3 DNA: TGTGCCAGCGCACTACAGGGGGCAAGTCAGCCCCAGCATTTT

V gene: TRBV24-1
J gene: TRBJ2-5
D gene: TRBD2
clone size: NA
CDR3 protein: CATSPLTSGESETQYF
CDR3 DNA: TGTGCCACCAGCCCTCTGACTAGCGGGGAATCGGAGACCCAGTACTTC

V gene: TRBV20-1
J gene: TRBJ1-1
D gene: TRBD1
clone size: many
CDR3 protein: CSARDRKAFF
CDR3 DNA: TGCAGTGCAAGGGACAGGAAAGCTTTCTTT

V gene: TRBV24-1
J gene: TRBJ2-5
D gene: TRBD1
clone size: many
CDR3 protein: CATSDTGGEETQYF
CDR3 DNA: TGTGCCACCAGTGACACAGGGGGCGAAGAGACCCAGTACTTC

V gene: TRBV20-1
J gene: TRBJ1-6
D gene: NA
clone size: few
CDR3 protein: CSAREFQGGGYNSPLHF
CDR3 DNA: TGCAGTGCTAGAGAATTCCAAGGGGGTGGCTATAATTCACCCCTCCACTTT